What follows is one TCR beta chain and its context. The sample belongs to a study of cytomegalovirus exposure and HLA in healthy donors. The germline V gene has CDR1 SGHVS and CDR2 FQNEAQ. The CDR3 consists of 15 residues. The V gene lost 4 bases and the J gene lost 0 bases, with 12 bases spanning the gap. 13 Jbeta primers and 60 Vbeta primers were used for the PCR. Only in-frame clones appear in the TCRdb table, and some are missing; sequencing was by immunoSEQ multiplex PCR. The sample lists about 130,000 clones, 75% to 85% seen once, with just over 2.5% in the top ten. The clonotype comes from a man aged 30-40 years in good health and CMV-seronegative. The specimen sequenced was PBMCs. The gene calls are TRBV7-8 and TRBJ1-1; maybe TRBD1 (5 bases). The CDR3 DNA sequence: TGTGCCAGCAGCTCCCACAGGAGAATGAACACTGAAGCTTTCTTT. This sequence encodes CASSSHRRMNTEAFF.